A selection of T cell receptor beta chains follows, all from one sample in a study of blood T cell repertoires in COVID-19. TCRdb's copy holds only in-frame clones and misses some; the assay was immunoSEQ multiplex PCR. In the table there are around 69,000 clones, roughly 84% of which are singletons. Source material: peripheral blood. The receptors were gathered from a man aged 45-65 years with active COVID-19. Each CDR3 is given with its conserved first and last residue. D genes are given only for firm matches. Part of the rows lack a size; the others show once, few, many or a class for expanded clones.

V	J	size	D	CDR3	DNA
TRBV11-2	TRBJ2-1	-	-	CASSLGASPNEQFF	TGTGCCAGCAGCCTAGGGGCTAGCCCCAATGAGCAGTTCTTC
TRBV3-1/TRBV3-2	TRBJ2-7	-	-	CASRPLGNLGEQYF	TGTGCCAGCCGGCCACTAGGGAATCTAGGCGAGCAGTACTTC
TRBV7-9	TRBJ1-3	-	TRBD1	CASSRSRDRVGNTIYF	TGTGCCAGCAGCCGATCTAGGGACAGGGTTGGAAACACCATATATTTT
TRBV5-1	TRBJ2-7	-	TRBD2	CASSLVGGAGTRYEQYF	TGCGCCAGCAGCCTGGTTGGGGGAGCGGGAACCAGGTACGAGCAGTACTTC
TRBV5-6	TRBJ1-1	-	-	CASSLVGGRNTEAFF	TGTGCCAGCAGCTTGGTGGGGGGGAGGAACACTGAAGCTTTCTTT
TRBV7-9	TRBJ2-7	few	TRBD1	CASSLKGTGSLGQYF	TGTGCCAGCAGCTTAAAAGGGACAGGTTCCTTAGGGCAGTACTTC
TRBV30	TRBJ2-7	-	-	CAWSVLGTEQYF	TGTGCCTGGAGTGTACTGGGGACAGAGCAGTACTTC
TRBV7-2	TRBJ2-7	-	-	CASSFSGVPYEQYF	TGTGCCAGCAGCTTTTCAGGGGTCCCCTACGAGCAGTACTTC
TRBV7-2	TRBJ2-7	-	TRBD2	CASSTIAGPSYEQYF	TGTGCCAGCAGCACCATAGCGGGGCCTTCCTACGAGCAGTACTTC
TRBV30	TRBJ2-1	-	-	CAWNRDSAYNEQFF	TGTGCCTGGAATCGGGACTCCGCCTACAATGAGCAGTTCTTC
TRBV2	TRBJ1-5	-	-	CASSDELAGSNQPQHF	TGTGCCAGCAGTGATGAACTGGCGGGTAGCAATCAGCCCCAGCATTTT
TRBV6-5	TRBJ2-3	-	TRBD1	CASSYGQGAQTDTQYF	TGTGCCAGCAGTTACGGACAGGGGGCGCAGACAGATACGCAGTATTTT
TRBV30	TRBJ1-1	-	-	CAWSAVNTEAFF	TGTGCCTGGAGTGCCGTGAACACTGAAGCTTTCTTT
TRBV10-3	TRBJ2-7	-	TRBD1	CAISDGTGGDEQYF	TGTGCCATCAGTGACGGGACAGGGGGCGACGAGCAGTACTTC
TRBV5-6	TRBJ2-7	few	TRBD1	CASSLGQGVLYEQYF	TGTGCCAGCAGCTTGGGTCAGGGGGTACTCTACGAGCAGTACTTC
TRBV6-5	TRBJ2-7	-	-	CASSYSLRDKSYEQYF	TGTGCCAGCAGTTACTCACTCCGGGACAAAAGCTACGAGCAGTACTTC
TRBV27	TRBJ2-2	-	TRBD2	CASRAGVNTGELFF	TGTGCCAGCCGAGCGGGGGTGAACACCGGGGAGCTGTTTTTT
TRBV20-1	TRBJ2-5	-	TRBD1	CSASAGTGKETQYF	TGCAGTGCTAGTGCTGGGACAGGGAAAGAGACCCAGTACTTC
TRBV5-4	TRBJ1-2	-	-	CASSAGPSGNSYTF	TGTGCCAGCAGCGCTGGGCCCTCCGGAAACAGCTACACCTTC
TRBV21-1	TRBJ1-1	-	-	CASSKGDSLHTEAFF	TGTGCCAGCAGCAAAGGGGACAGTCTTCACACTGAAGCTTTCTTT
TRBV27	TRBJ1-4	-	-	CAAQGPNEKLFF	TGTGCCGCGCAGGGCCCTAATGAAAAACTGTTTTTT
TRBV5-4	TRBJ2-3	-	TRBD2	CASSLAQRGATDTQYF	TGTGCCAGCAGCTTGGCTCAGCGGGGAGCAACAGATACGCAGTATTTT
TRBV11-2	TRBJ2-1	-	TRBD1	CASSFQDRGEQFF	TGTGCCAGCAGCTTTCAAGACAGGGGCGAGCAGTTCTTC
TRBV3-1/TRBV3-2	TRBJ1-6	few	-	CASSQGVTSPLHF	TGTGCCAGCAGCCAAGGAGTTACTTCACCCCTCCACTTT
TRBV19	TRBJ1-2	-	-	CASSIEGQGSGYGYTF	TGTGCCAGTAGTATAGAAGGGCAGGGTTCCGGCTATGGCTACACCTTC
TRBV5-1	TRBJ1-6	-	-	CASSLEGQSPLHF	TGCGCCAGCAGCTTGGAGGGGCAGTCACCCCTCCACTTT
TRBV7-9	TRBJ2-7	-	TRBD2	CASSSNWGTSGLSYEQYF	TGTGCCAGCAGCTCCAATTGGGGGACTAGCGGTCTCTCCTACGAGCAGTACTTC
TRBV6-5	TRBJ2-3	once	TRBD1	CASRTGQGDTDTQYF	TGTGCCAGCAGAACGGGGCAGGGGGATACAGATACGCAGTATTTT
TRBV14	TRBJ2-2	-	-	CASARVLGELFF	TGTGCCAGCGCGCGGGTCCTAGGGGAGCTGTTTTTT
TRBV2	TRBJ1-1	once	-	CASTPSRGNSEAFF	TGTGCCAGCACCCCTAGTCGGGGGAATTCTGAAGCTTTCTTT
TRBV5-4	TRBJ2-3	-	-	CASSLRVPLSTDTQYF	TGTGCCAGCAGCTTGCGCGTACCCTTAAGCACAGATACGCAGTATTTT
TRBV21-1	TRBJ2-3	-	-	CASRPRDRERSTQYF	TGTGCCAGCAGACCCCGGGACAGGGAGAGGTCAACGCAGTATTTT
TRBV6-2/TRBV6-3	TRBJ2-7	-	-	CASSTDLYEQYF	TGTGCCAGCAGTACCGACTTGTACGAGCAGTACTTC
TRBV11-2	TRBJ1-2	-	-	CASSLGLGSYYGYTF	TGTGCCAGCAGCTTGGGATTAGGGAGCTACTATGGCTACACCTTC
TRBV7-2	TRBJ1-1	once	TRBD1	CASSPSGQARSEAFF	TGTGCCAGCAGCCCCTCGGGACAGGCCAGGAGTGAAGCTTTCTTT
TRBV21-1	TRBJ1-6	-	-	CARRHWGRISNSPLHF	TGTGCCAGACGACATTGGGGGCGAATTTCCAATTCACCCCTCCACTTT
TRBV30	TRBJ2-1	-	TRBD2	CAWSVTGGYNEQFF	TGTGCCTGGAGTGTAACGGGGGGGTACAATGAGCAGTTCTTC
TRBV19	TRBJ1-5	-	-	CASSIRSGTHQPQHF	TGTGCCAGTAGTATACGTTCAGGAACTCATCAGCCCCAGCATTTT
TRBV6-5	TRBJ2-1	-	-	CASSSPTGEQFF	TGTGCCAGCAGTTCCCCTACGGGAGAGCAGTTCTTC